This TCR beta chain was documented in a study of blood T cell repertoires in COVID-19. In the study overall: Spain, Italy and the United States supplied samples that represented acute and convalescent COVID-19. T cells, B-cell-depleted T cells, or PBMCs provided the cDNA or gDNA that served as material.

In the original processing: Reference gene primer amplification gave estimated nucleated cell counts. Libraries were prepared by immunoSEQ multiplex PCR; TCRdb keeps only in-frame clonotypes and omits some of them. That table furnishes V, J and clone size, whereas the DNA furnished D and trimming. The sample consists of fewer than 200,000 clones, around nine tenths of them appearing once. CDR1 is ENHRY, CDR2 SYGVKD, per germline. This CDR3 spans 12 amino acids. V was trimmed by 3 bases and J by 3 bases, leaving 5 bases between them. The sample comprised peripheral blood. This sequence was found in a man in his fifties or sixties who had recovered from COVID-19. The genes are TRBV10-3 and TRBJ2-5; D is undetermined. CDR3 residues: CAISDLEETQYF. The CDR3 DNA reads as TGTGCCATCAGTGATTTAGAAGAGACCCAGTACTTC.